Listed below are T cell receptor beta chains from one sample, sequenced in a study of T cells in Graves' hyperthyroidism and ophthalmopathy. TCRdb redid the calling of the multiplex PCR reads with MiXCR, one entry per CDR3 protein. The table has about 610,000 distinct CDR3 sequences, approximately 14% seen once. Source material: blood. The receptor source for this set is a woman aged 40 to 50 with Graves' ophthalmopathy. The CDR3 runs from the conserved cysteine through the conserved F or W. D genes are given only for firm matches. Rows may omit the clone size; those that give it use once, few, many or a size class.

NA,TRBJ2-7,TRBV19,TRBD1,CASSIQTGTPYEQYF,TGTGCCAGTAGTATCCAGACAGGGACCCCCTACGAGCAGTACTTC
many,TRBJ2-5,TRBV6-5,NA,CASSYSKGSETQYF,TGTGCCAGCAGTTACTCAAAGGGTTCAGAGACCCAGTACTTC
many,TRBJ2-7,TRBV24-1,TRBD2,CATSDFVCGRSGHYEQYF,TGTGCCACCAGTGATTTTGTCTGCGGGAGATCAGGCCACTACGAGCAGTACTTC
many,TRBJ2-7,TRBV7-8,NA,CASSFYADGPEQYF,TGTGCCAGCAGCTTCTACGCAGACGGGCCGGAGCAGTACTTC
many,TRBJ1-1,TRBV12-3/TRBV12-4,TRBD1,CASSTGQGENTEAFF,TGTGCCAGCAGTACCGGACAGGGGGAAAACACTGAAGCTTTCTTT
many,TRBJ1-5,TRBV6-4,TRBD1,CASTPGTGGRSNQPQHF,TGTGCCAGCACTCCGGGGACAGGGGGCCGGAGCAATCAGCCCCAGCATTTT
few,TRBJ2-7,TRBV6-2/TRBV6-3,TRBD2,CASTRLAGSSYEQYF,TGTGCCAGCACCCGCTTAGCGGGGAGCTCCTACGAGCAGTACTTC
few,TRBJ2-7,TRBV7-6,NA,CASSPDTLYEQYF,TGTGCCAGCAGCCCAGACACCCTCTACGAGCAGTACTTC
many,TRBJ1-2,TRBV11-1,TRBD1,CASSPPQGAVGGYTF,TGTGCCAGCAGCCCTCCACAGGGGGCGGTCGGTGGCTACACCTTC
NA,TRBJ2-7,TRBV6-1,NA,CASSDCLRSGGSSYEQYF,TGTGCCAGCAGTGATTGTTTGCGGTCCGGGGGCAGCTCCTACGAGCAGTACTTC
many,TRBJ2-5,TRBV29-1,TRBD2,CSVYTRTSGRVLGETQYF,TGCAGCGTTTATACCCGGACTAGCGGGAGGGTATTGGGGGAGACCCAGTACTTC
many,TRBJ2-1,TRBV29-1,NA,CSVEPTVGNEQFF,TGCAGCGTTGAGCCGACGGTAGGCAATGAGCAGTTCTTC
many,TRBJ1-1,TRBV7-3,NA,CASSPTGTGDAEAFF,TGTGCCAGCAGCCCAACCGGGACGGGGGACGCTGAAGCTTTCTTT
NA,TRBJ1-1,TRBV4-2,TRBD1,CASSQIQGGGMFMNTEAFF,TGTGCCAGCAGCCAAATACAGGGGGGGGGCATGTTCATGAACACTGAAGCTTTCTTT
many,TRBJ2-2,TRBV19,NA,CASLKGTGELFF,TGTGCCAGCCTCAAGGGGACCGGGGAGCTGTTTTTT
many,TRBJ2-5,TRBV30,TRBD1,CAWSEGRGQETQYF,TGTGCCTGGAGTGAAGGCAGGGGGCAAGAGACCCAGTACTTC
few,TRBJ2-7,TRBV11-3,NA,CASSPSEGYEQYF,TGTGCCAGCAGCCCGAGTGAAGGCTACGAGCAGTACTTC
NA,TRBJ1-5,TRBV10-3,NA,CAISESGGDSNQPQHF,TGTGCCATCAGTGAATCTGGCGGTGATAGCAATCAGCCCCAGCATTTT
many,TRBJ2-7,TRBV24-1,NA,CATSEDGKPYEQYF,TGTGCCACCAGTGAAGATGGGAAGCCCTACGAGCAGTACTTC
NA,TRBJ1-1,TRBV7-8,NA,CASSLSYARMNTEAFF,TGTGCCAGCAGCCTGTCTTACGCCCGAATGAACACTGAAGCTTTCTTT
many,TRBJ2-7,TRBV11-2,NA,CASTVQSGTLTYEQYF,TGTGCCAGCACCGTCCAGTCCGGAACGCTAACCTACGAGCAGTACTTC
many,TRBJ1-1,TRBV11-3,NA,CASSLSQGGEAFF,TGTGCCAGCAGCTTATCACAGGGAGGTGAAGCTTTCTTT
many,TRBJ2-7,TRBV27,TRBD2,CASSRGLAGDAEQYF,TGTGCCAGCAGTAGGGGACTAGCGGGAGATGCCGAGCAGTACTTC
many,TRBJ2-7,TRBV7-8,TRBD2,CASSLDSLADGTYEQYF,TGTGCCAGCAGCTTAGATTCCCTAGCGGACGGGACCTACGAGCAGTACTTC
many,TRBJ2-5,TRBV5-5,NA,CASNLVSASPQETQYF,TGTGCCAGCAACTTAGTTTCGGCTAGTCCCCAAGAGACCCAGTACTTC
NA,TRBJ2-2,TRBV7-2,NA,CASSFFDTGELFF,TGTGCCAGCAGCTTCTTTGACACCGGGGAGCTGTTTTTT
many,TRBJ2-7,TRBV2,NA,CASEGSYEQYF,TGTGCCAGCGAGGGATCCTACGAGCAGTACTTC
NA,TRBJ1-2,TRBV6-1,NA,CASSDPGRYGYTF,TGTGCCAGCAGTGACCCGGGGCGATATGGCTACACCTTC
many,TRBJ2-5,TRBV28,TRBD1,CASSLGTGAAETQYF,TGTGCCAGCAGCCTCGGGACAGGGGCGGCGGAGACCCAGTACTTC
many,TRBJ2-7,TRBV11-1,TRBD2,CASSLGLAGHYEQYF,TGTGCCAGCAGCCTGGGACTAGCGGGACACTACGAGCAGTACTTC
many,TRBJ2-2,TRBV30,NA,CAWSPGRTGELFF,TGTGCCTGGAGCCCAGGGCGCACCGGGGAGCTGTTTTTT
many,TRBJ1-5,TRBV2,NA,CASKYGSQNQPQHF,TGTGCCAGCAAGTACGGGAGCCAAAATCAGCCCCAGCATTTT
NA,TRBJ1-1,TRBV6-5,NA,CASSYSGVRGEAFF,TGTGCCAGCAGTTACTCGGGGGTGAGGGGTGAAGCTTTCTTT
many,TRBJ1-2,TRBV5-4,TRBD1,CASSTGQGYYGYTF,TGTGCCAGCAGTACGGGACAGGGGTACTATGGCTACACCTTC
many,TRBJ1-1,TRBV28,NA,CASTTDPRVNTEAFF,TGTGCCAGCACCACAGATCCTCGGGTGAACACTGAAGCTTTCTTT
many,TRBJ2-7,TRBV19,NA,CASTQQIDSYEQYF,TGTGCCAGTACCCAACAAATCGACAGCTACGAGCAGTACTTC
few,TRBJ1-4,TRBV27,NA,CASGTGGGNEKLFF,TGTGCCAGCGGCACGGGGGGCGGGAATGAAAAACTGTTTTTT
few,TRBJ1-5,TRBV18,NA,CASSPTRGNNQPQHF,TGTGCCAGCTCACCAACGCGGGGCAACAATCAGCCCCAGCATTTT
few,TRBJ1-2,TRBV7-8,NA,CASSPQGFNVDGYTF,TGTGCCAGCAGCCCCCAGGGTTTTAATGTAGATGGCTACACCTTC
NA,TRBJ1-5,TRBV20-1,TRBD1,CSARVPQGAVSQPQHF,TGCAGTGCTAGAGTCCCACAGGGGGCGGTCAGTCAGCCCCAGCATTTT
NA,TRBJ2-3,TRBV28,NA,CASSLKVAQYF,TGTGCCAGCAGTTTAAAGGTCGCGCAGTATTTT
NA,TRBJ2-5,TRBV7-3,NA,CASSLTWDTRWRETQYF,TGTGCCAGCAGCTTAACCTGGGACACTCGGTGGAGGGAGACCCAGTACTTC
NA,TRBJ1-1,TRBV20-1,NA,CSALTDQAEAFF,TGCAGTGCTCTCACCGACCAGGCTGAAGCTTTCTTT
few,TRBJ1-2,TRBV2,TRBD1,CASSAGKGASYGYTF,TGTGCCAGCAGTGCCGGGAAGGGGGCGTCATATGGCTACACCTTC
few,TRBJ2-7,TRBV19,NA,CASSIDRTGSSYEQYF,TGTGCCAGTAGTATAGACCGAACAGGATCCTCCTACGAGCAGTACTTC
NA,TRBJ1-4,TRBV15,NA,CATSSQGLTDEKLFF,TGTGCCACCAGCAGTCAGGGTCTGACGGATGAAAAACTGTTTTTT
few,TRBJ2-7,TRBV30,NA,CAWSGGVAVNRAYEQYF,TGTGCCTGGAGTGGTGGCGTAGCGGTCAACAGGGCCTACGAGCAGTACTTC
many,TRBJ1-3,TRBV28,TRBD1,CASSTPGQPSGNTIYF,TGTGCCAGCAGTACCCCGGGACAGCCCTCTGGAAACACCATATATTTT
NA,TRBJ1-2,TRBV6-1,TRBD1,CASNEEEGAAGYGYTF,TGTGCCAGCAATGAGGAGGAGGGGGCTGCTGGCTATGGCTACACCTTC
many,TRBJ1-6,TRBV25-1,NA,CASSEYRDNSPLHF,TGTGCCAGCAGTGAATACAGGGATAATTCACCCCTCCACTTT
many,TRBJ1-2,TRBV6-1,NA,CASSVGTQPNYGYTF,TGTGCCAGCAGTGTGGGCACCCAGCCCAACTATGGCTACACCTTC
NA,TRBJ1-2,TRBV7-2,TRBD1,CASSLGQGAPGYTF,TGTGCCAGCAGCTTAGGACAGGGGGCGCCGGGCTACACCTTC
few,TRBJ2-7,TRBV6-1,NA,CASSAGGKAYEQYF,TGTGCCAGCAGTGCGGGGGGCAAGGCCTACGAGCAGTACTTC
NA,TRBJ2-5,TRBV7-2,NA,CASSGSPQETQYF,TGTGCCAGCAGCGGTAGCCCCCAAGAGACCCAGTACTTC
many,TRBJ1-5,TRBV19,TRBD1,CASSIGGQGAGQPQHF,TGTGCCAGTAGTATTGGGGGACAGGGGGCCGGTCAGCCCCAGCATTTT
NA,TRBJ2-5,TRBV6-1,NA,CASSPTGANQETQYF,TGTGCCAGCAGTCCCACAGGTGCAAACCAAGAGACCCAGTACTTC